This TCR beta chain was identified in a study of identical twins (dated by TCRdb to 2016 to 2017). Regarding the research as a whole: To test whether fetal clonotypes persist, this study deep-sequenced TCR alpha and beta repertoires from monozygotic twins, from unrelated adults of various ages, and from cord blood. To rule out contamination, the twin experiments were replicated at different times with different library preparation protocols. The full study reports these points: Because the same donors could not be followed over many years, the conclusions depended on cross-sectional statistical analysis. Abundant cord blood beta clonotypes had fewer insertions, young adult naive repertoires showed a similar but weaker trend, and memory repertoires showed no such trend. Compared with coincidental sharing between unrelated individuals, out-of-frame TCR alpha sequences shared between twins showed an excess of sequences with low generation probability. Invariant T cells such as MAIT and iNKT could partly confound zero-insertion analyses, though diverse VJ usage argued against this for most clonotypes. In beta out-of-frame sequences, excess twin sharing was weaker, because having fewer shared sequences lowered the signal-to-noise ratio. In monozygotic twins, recombination models systematically underestimated out-of-frame TCR alpha sharing, but the models matched the sharing seen between unrelated individuals.

The library relied on 5' RACE. The reads were generated on an Illumina HiSeq 2000. A universal primer binding site was added through template switching, and the final cDNA carried a unique molecular identifier so that TCR cDNA molecules could be counted accurately. Specific primers in the conserved constant-segment region were used to synthesize first-strand cDNA for the TCR alpha and beta chains. To control for contamination, each cDNA library was double barcoded with a SMART-Mk sample barcode plus Illumina barcodes. TruSeq adapter sequences along with Illumina sample barcodes were introduced in two successive PCR steps. TCR alpha and beta cDNA libraries were sequenced on the Illumina HiSeq platform with custom primers. As for how the authors treated the data: Unique molecular identifiers were extracted from raw reads with MiGEC, and CDR3 positions were determined with MiXCR. Recombination models were inferred per individual with the repgenHMM and IGoR tools using an EM algorithm. The analysis of shared clonotypes was done with the tcR package in R, with sharing normalized by the product of cloneset sizes. Out-of-frame nonproductive sequences were analyzed to study raw recombination free of thymic and clonal selection effects. Clones were called with MiXCR by TCRdb after fastp trimmed the public reads at Q25, and only in-frame beta chains were retained. Rows matching on CDR3 protein sequence are summarized as one entry with the most common DNA and genes. These V and J calls rely on TCRdb rather than the paper's analysis. The sample table contains about 240,000 distinct CDR3 sequences; only one count was recorded for approximately 7.3% of them. Together, the top ten hold under 7% of the sample.

There are 14 amino acids in the CDR3, from cysteine to phenylalanine inclusive. Kept here is only the CDR3 DNA, which spans 42 bases and is read in frame from base 1. Trimming costs V 6 bases and J 0 bases, and their ends lie 9 bases apart. The germline V gene specifies MNHNS as CDR1 and SASEGT as CDR2. This clonotype showed up just a few times. The antigen this receptor binds is unknown. The record has no base qualities; no much larger clone is one base away. Every donor was a healthy Caucasian. The twin cohort comprised three pairs of female monozygotic twins, all aged roughly 18 to 30 years. Positive isolation kits from Invitrogen were used to isolate CD4+ and CD8+ T cell populations. These same records also appear under a second study, on yellow fever vaccine responses in identical twins. As noted in the second study: The T cell response to vaccination in identical twins was reported by the authors to appear partly convergent and partly personalized. In identical twins, the study followed T cell clones that responded to the vaccine with precision.

The sample taken for sequencing was CD8+ T cells sorted from blood. Recombination connected TRBV6-1 to TRBJ2-1, with the D gene uncertain. The TCR comes from a woman under 30 in good health. The nucleotide sequence reads as follows: TGTGCCAGCAGAGACCTAAGCTCCTACAATGAGCAGTTCTTC. Translated, this is CASRDLSSYNEQFF.